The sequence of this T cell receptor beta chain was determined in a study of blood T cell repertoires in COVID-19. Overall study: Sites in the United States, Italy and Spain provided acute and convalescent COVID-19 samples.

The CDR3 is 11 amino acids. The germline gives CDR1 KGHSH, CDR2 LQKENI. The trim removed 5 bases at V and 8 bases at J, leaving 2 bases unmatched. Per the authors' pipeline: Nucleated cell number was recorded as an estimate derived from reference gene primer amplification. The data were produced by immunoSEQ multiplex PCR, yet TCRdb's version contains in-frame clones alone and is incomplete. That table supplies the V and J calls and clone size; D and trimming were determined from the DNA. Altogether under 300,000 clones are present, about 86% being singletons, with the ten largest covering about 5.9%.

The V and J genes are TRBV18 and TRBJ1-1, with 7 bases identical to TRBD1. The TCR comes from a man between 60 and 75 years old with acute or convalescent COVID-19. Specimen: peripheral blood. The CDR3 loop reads CASSKDREAFF. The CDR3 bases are TGTGCCAGCTCAAAGGACAGGGAAGCTTTCTTT.